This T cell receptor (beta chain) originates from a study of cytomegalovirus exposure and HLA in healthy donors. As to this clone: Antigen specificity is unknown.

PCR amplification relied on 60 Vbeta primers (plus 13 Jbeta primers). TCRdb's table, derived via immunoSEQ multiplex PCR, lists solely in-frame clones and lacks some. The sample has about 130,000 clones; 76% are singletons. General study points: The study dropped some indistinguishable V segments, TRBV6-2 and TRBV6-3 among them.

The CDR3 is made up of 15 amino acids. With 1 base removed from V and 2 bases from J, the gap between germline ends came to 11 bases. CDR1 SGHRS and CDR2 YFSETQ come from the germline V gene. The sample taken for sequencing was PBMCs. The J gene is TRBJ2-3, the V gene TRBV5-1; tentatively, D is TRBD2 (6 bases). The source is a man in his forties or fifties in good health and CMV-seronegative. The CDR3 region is CASSLRESITDTQYF. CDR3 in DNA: TGCGCCAGCAGCTTGCGGGAGTCTATCACAGATACGCAGTATTTT.